Shown below are 18 T cell receptor beta chains from a single sample sequenced in a study of blood T cell repertoires in COVID-19. Generated by immunoSEQ multiplex PCR, the TCRdb table keeps only in-frame clones and is missing some. The table shows about 270,000 clones, with roughly 82% occurring only once. Sequences were obtained from peripheral blood. The receptors shown here come from an elderly woman with COVID-19, enrolled during active disease.

This chain connects TRBV3-1 (or the pseudogene TRBV3-2) to TRBJ1-2; D unresolved. CDR3 length: 14 residues. V was clipped by 4 bases and J by 6 bases, with 15 bases between them. Germline V CDR1 and CDR2: LGHDT, YNNKEL (reference sequence). In DNA form, the CDR3 reads TGTGCCAGCAGCCTTCGACATTGGGCGAATGGCTACACCTTC. It encodes CASSLRHWANGYTF.

The rearrangement joins TRBV7-2 to TRBJ2-1; TRBD1 matches 7 bases. J gave up 3 bases and V 5 bases, and 10 bases lay outside the gene matches. Looked up from germline, CDR1 is SGHTA and CDR2 is FQGNSA. CDR3 length equals 16 residues. CDR3 coding DNA: TGTGCCAGCAGCCGGACTCGGGACAGCGGCTACAATGAGCAGTTCTTC. It encodes CASSRTRDSGYNEQFF. Using reference TRBV7-2 and TRBJ2-1 for the parts outside the CDR3, the full variable domain is GAGVSQSPSNKVTEKGKDVELRCDPISGHTALYWYRQSLGQGLEFLIYFQGNSAPDKSGLPSDRFSAERTGGSVSTLTIQRTQQEDSAVYLCASSRTRDSGYNEQFFGPGTRLTVL.

The chain employs TRBV7-9 and TRBJ1-1; 7 nucleotides align to TRBD1. With V trimmed by 5 bases and J by 4 bases, 10 bases remained unmatched. The CDR3 runs to 15 residues. CDR1 is SEHNR and CDR2 is FQNEAQ in the germline V gene (reference sequence). The CDR3 loop reads CASSPQGQVSTEAFF. DNA for the CDR3: TGTGCCAGCAGCCCTCAAGGACAGGTCTCCACTGAAGCTTTCTTT.

The CDR3 bases are TGTGCCAGCAGCTTTGGGGACTCTTACTACGAGCAGTACTTC. It translates to CASSFGDSYYEQYF. The chain recombines TRBV5-4 with TRBJ2-7; maybe TRBD2 (6 bases). The ends were cut back, 2 bases at V and 3 bases at J, with 12 bases in the middle. From germline, CDR1 is SGHNT and CDR2 YYREEE (reference sequence). This CDR3 region has 14 residues.

The chain combines TRBV4-1 with TRBJ1-3, with a possible D match to TRBD1 (5 bases). The length of the CDR3 is 15 residues. The V end lost 0 bases, the J end lost 4 bases, and 10 bases lay between the germline ends. Germline V gives CDR1 MGHRA, CDR2 YSYEKL. The DNA for the CDR3 is TGCGCCAGCAGCCAAGACAGGGTCGGCGGAAACACCATATATTTT. Its protein is CASSQDRVGGNTIYF.

The chain carries TRBV7-9 and TRBJ1-3; 9 bases are a match to TRBD1. The trim removed 4 bases at V and 8 bases at J, leaving 6 bases unmatched. Germline V gene sequence: CDR1 SEHNR, CDR2 FQNEAQ (reference sequence). The CDR3 runs 14 residues. Written as DNA, the CDR3 is TGTGCCAGCAGCTCCACAGGGGGCAGGGACACCATATATTTT. Its translation: CASSSTGGRDTIYF. The complete variable domain, with remaining parts taken from reference TRBV7-9 and TRBJ1-3, reads DTGVSQNPRHKITKRGQNVTFRCDPISEHNRLYWYRQTLGQGPEFLTYFQNEAQLEKSRLLSDRFSAERPKGSFSTLEIQRTEQGDSAMYLCASSSTGGRDTIYFGEGSWLTVV.

The chain employs TRBV28 and TRBJ2-7, with unresolved D. The CDR3 consists of 13 residues. Trimming removed 5 bases from V and 0 bases from J, with 8 bases in between. Looked up from germline, CDR1 is MDHEN and CDR2 is SYDVKM. The chain's CDR3 is CASSPPPSYEQYF. In DNA form, the CDR3 reads TGTGCCAGCAGTCCTCCTCCCTCCTACGAGCAGTACTTC. The variable domain in full, completed from reference TRBV28 and TRBJ2-7, reads DVKVTQSSRYLVKRTGEKVFLECVQDMDHENMFWYRQDPGLGLRLIYFSYDVKMKEKGDIPEGYSVSREKKERFSLILESASTNQTSMYLCASSPPPSYEQYFGPGTRLTVT.

Only a few counts were recorded for this clone. The rearrangement joins TRBV5-1 to TRBJ2-1; D perhaps matches TRBD2 (6 bases). The CDR3 contains 14 residues. V lost 3 bases and J 4 bases, leaving 11 bases between the germline ends. The germline V gene encodes CDR1 SGHRS and CDR2 YFSETQ. This CDR3 reads CASSSGDLYNEQFF. For the CDR3, the DNA is TGCGCCAGCAGCTCGGGGGACTTGTACAATGAGCAGTTCTTC.

V gene TRBV27 combines with J gene TRBJ2-5, with TRBD2 matching over 7 bases. Per the germline V gene, CDR1 is MNHEY and CDR2 is SMNVEV (reference sequence). J lost 5 bases, V lost 6 bases, and 12 bases had no gene match. This CDR3 contains 15 residues. The CDR3 DNA reads as TGTGCCAGCAGACCCTCGGGAGCGGGGCAGGAGACCCAGTACTTC. Its protein is CASRPSGAGQETQYF.

The chain recombines TRBV12-3 or TRBV12-4 with TRBJ1-5, with D uncertain. The CDR3 covers 13 residues. Trimming cost V 6 bases and J 3 bases, with 9 bases left between them. The CDR3 coding sequence is TGTGCCAGCAGCCCCGGGAACAATCAGCCCCAGCATTTT. Amino acids: CASSPGNNQPQHF.

In its sample, this clone was seen once. The genes are TRBV5-1 and TRBJ1-1; TRBD1 aligns across 9 bases. This CDR3 is built from 16 residues. Germline V gene data show CDR1 as SGHRS and CDR2 as YFSETQ. V dropped 1 base and J dropped 7; count of bases not matched to a gene: 11. In DNA, the CDR3 is TGCGCCAGCAGCTTGACACCGGGACAGGGTCTAGTTGAAGCTTTCTTT. Translation: CASSLTPGQGLVEAFF.

V and J are TRBV5-1 and TRBJ1-5; the match to TRBD1 covers 7 bases. The germline V gene has CDR1 SGHRS and CDR2 YFSETQ. Germline trimming cut 0 bases from V and 0 bases from J; bases unmatched to any gene: 3. The CDR3 loop spans 16 amino acids. CDR3 residues: CASSLVGGDSNQPQHF. The CDR3 DNA sequence: TGCGCCAGCAGCTTGGTAGGGGGCGATAGCAATCAGCCCCAGCATTTT.

The rearrangement joins TRBV3-1 (or the pseudogene TRBV3-2) to TRBJ2-3; weak D call: TRBD2 (7 bases). Germline-derived CDR1 and CDR2 are LGHDT and YNNKEL (reference sequence). This CDR3 contains 13 residues. Trimming cost V 5 bases and J 9 bases, with 15 bases left between them. Written as DNA, the CDR3 is TGTGCCAGCAGCGTGCCGGGGGGCCGGACGCAGTATTTT. Translated: CASSVPGGRTQYF.

The chain links TRBV3-1 (or the pseudogene TRBV3-2) to TRBJ2-3, with 7 bases that match TRBD1. The ends lost 5 bases at V and 3 bases at J; junction bases unmatched: 2. Germline V CDR1 and CDR2: LGHDT, YNNKEL (reference sequence). The CDR3 is made up of 13 amino acids. The CDR3 DNA reads TGTGCCAGCAGCAACAGGGGAACAGATACGCAGTATTTT. Translating it yields CASSNRGTDTQYF.

The chain links TRBV7-3 to TRBJ2-2; 10 nucleotides line up with TRBD1. CDR1 is SGHTA, CDR2 FQGTGA, per germline. Trimming cost V 2 bases and J 6 bases; bases outside gene matches: 6. This CDR3 region has 16 residues. In nucleotides, the CDR3 is TGTGCCAGCAGCTTACTCGGGACAGGGGAATCCGGGGAGCTGTTTTTT. Protein: CASSLLGTGESGELFF.

This chain links TRBV24-1 with TRBJ2-3; 10 nucleotides agree with TRBD1. J lost 0 bases, V lost 3 bases, and 11 bases had no gene match. The CDR3 sequence is 19 residues long. Per the germline V gene, CDR1 is KGHDR and CDR2 is SFDVKD. CDR3 loop: CATSDPKWGQGRSTDTQYF. The CDR3 coding sequence is TGTGCCACCAGTGATCCCAAATGGGGACAGGGGAGAAGCACAGATACGCAGTATTTT.

This clone has only a few counts. CDR3 sequence (DNA): TGTGCCAGCAGCTTAGTTTACGGCTACGAGCAGTACTTC. Its protein is CASSLVYGYEQYF. The J gene is TRBJ2-7, the V gene TRBV7-9; no firm D call. Trimming took 1 base from V and 3 from J, leaving 7 bases between them. Looked up from germline, CDR1 is SEHNR and CDR2 is FQNEAQ (reference sequence). This CDR3 has 13 residues.

The table lists this clone with a few counts. The chain links TRBV9 to TRBJ2-7, with D tentatively TRBD1 (5 bases). V dropped 0 bases and J dropped 5 bases, with 12 bases sitting between them. CDR3 length: 14 residues. Germline values: CDR1 SGDLS, CDR2 YYNGEE. Here the CDR3 reads CASSVGSGMDEQYV. CDR3 in DNA: TGTGCCAGCAGCGTAGGATCAGGGATGGACGAGCAGTACGTC.